This T cell receptor beta chain was identified during a study of response to subunit inactivated influenza vaccine. TCRdb itself ran the RT-PCR reads through MiXCR, one entry per CDR3 protein. The sample lists around 710,000 distinct CDR3 sequences, around 14% seen once, with 5.5% to 7% in the top ten. This clonotype has at least ten counts. Its antigen is not identified. Overall study results and limits: After each seasonal influenza vaccination, few new T cells are recruited, the authors suggested.

CDR3 length: 16 residues. Trimming took off 4 bases at V and 5 bases at J, with 17 bases between the two ends. Per germline, CDR1 MDHEN and CDR2 SYDVKM. The input for sequencing was PBMCs from blood, taken 14 days before vaccination. J is TRBJ1-4 and V is TRBV28, with D maybe TRBD1 (5 bases). The source of this sequence is a man aged 45-65 years who received an inactivated influenza vaccine. CDR3 bases: TGTGCCAGCAGTTCATTTTCGAGGAGGGGAAATGAAAAACTGTTTTTT. This sequence encodes CASSSFSRRGNEKLFF.